A selection of T cell receptor beta chains follows, all from one sample in a study of CD8+CD57+ T cells in acquired aplastic anemia. TCRdb processed the reads anew with MiXCR; each CDR3 protein has one entry. Of around 50,000 distinct CDR3 sequences in the sample, 55% to 75% were seen once. The sequencing input was sorted CD4+, CD8+, or CD8+CD57+ T cells (not recorded which) from PBMCs. The receptors derive from a human donor in good health, serving as a control. CDR3s include the opening cysteine and the closing phenylalanine or tryptophan. D genes are given only for firm matches. For some rows the clone size is stated as once, few or many, or as a class when expanded; others skip it.

clone size,V gene,J gene,D gene,CDR3 DNA,CDR3 protein
-,TRBV2,TRBJ1-6,TRBD1,TGTGCCAGCAGGGACAGGCAAGCACCCCTCCACTTT,CASRDRQAPLHF
-,TRBV15,TRBJ1-2,-,TGTGCCACCAGCAGAGGGGGCGGGATAGACGGCGGTGGCTACACCTTC,CATSRGGGIDGGGYTF
medium-sized,TRBV5-1,TRBJ1-6,-,TGCGCCAGCAGCGCCGAGCAGGGTACATCACCCCTCCACTTT,CASSAEQGTSPLHF
-,TRBV10-3,TRBJ2-7,TRBD2,TGTGCCATCACGGGGGGAGGGGCGGTTTACTTC,CAITGGGAVYF
medium-sized,TRBV6-4,TRBJ2-2,-,TGTGCCAGCAGTGAGAGGGAAGACGGGGAGCTGTTTTTT,CASSEREDGELFF
-,TRBV2,TRBJ2-6,TRBD1,TGTGCCAGCACCTTGGACAGGGCTGGGGCCAACGTCCTGACTTTC,CASTLDRAGANVLTF
-,TRBV24-1,TRBJ2-5,TRBD1,TGTGCCACCGGGACAGGGGGCGTGGAGACCCAGTACTTC,CATGTGGVETQYF
-,TRBV20-1,TRBJ1-5,TRBD1,TGCAGTGCATCCTCCGGGACAGCGAATCAGCCCCAGCATTTT,CSASSGTANQPQHF
-,TRBV15,TRBJ2-7,-,TGTGCCACCAGCAGAGATCTGGGGATCTACGAGCAGTACTTC,CATSRDLGIYEQYF
-,TRBV12-3/TRBV12-4,TRBJ2-7,-,TGTGCCAGCAGTTTACGGTCCCAATACGAGCAGTACTTC,CASSLRSQYEQYF
-,TRBV12-3/TRBV12-4,TRBJ1-4,TRBD1,TGTGCCAGCAGTTCGGACAGGGAGCGGTTTTTT,CASSSDRERFF
-,TRBV2,TRBJ1-2,-,TGTGCCAGCGAGACGAGGGATGGCTACACCTTC,CASETRDGYTF
-,TRBV15,TRBJ2-1,-,TGTGCCACCAGCAGAGCAGGGGGGCGCGGAGGCTATGAGCAGTTCTTC,CATSRAGGRGGYEQFF
many,TRBV30,TRBJ2-1,TRBD2,TGTGCCTCGGGACTAGCGGGATCCAATGAGCAGTTCTTC,CASGLAGSNEQFF
-,TRBV15,TRBJ2-3,TRBD1,TGTGCCACCCGCAGCTTGACAGGGGGCACAGATACGCAGTATTTT,CATRSLTGGTDTQYF
-,TRBV19,TRBJ2-7,-,TGTGCCAGTAGCGGATTCTCCTACGAGCAGTACTTC,CASSGFSYEQYF
-,TRBV10-3,TRBJ2-2,TRBD1,TGTGCCAGTGACAGGGTTTTGACCGGGGAGCTGTTTTTT,CASDRVLTGELFF
-,TRBV28,TRBJ1-1,-,TGTGCCAGCAGTCAAGGGGGTAGTAACACTGAAGCTTTCTTT,CASSQGGSNTEAFF
-,TRBV28,TRBJ2-7,TRBD2,TGTGCCAGCAGTTTGATAGCGGGAGGGTCGGGAGAGCAGTACTTC,CASSLIAGGSGEQYF
once,TRBV2,TRBJ2-7,TRBD2,TGTGCCAGCAGCGAAACGTCCGGGACTAGCCACGAGCAGTACTTC,CASSETSGTSHEQYF
once,TRBV4-2,TRBJ2-2,TRBD2,TGTGCCAGCCGCCCGGGACTAGCGGGAGGCCCCGGGGAGTTGTTTTTT,CASRPGLAGGPGELFF
-,TRBV10-3,TRBJ1-2,-,TGTGCCATCAGTGCCGAGACAGGACCAGCTAACTATGGCTACACCTTC,CAISAETGPANYGYTF
-,TRBV11-1,TRBJ1-6,TRBD1,TGTGCCAGCAGCTCAGGGACAGCCCATTCACCCCTCCACTTT,CASSSGTAHSPLHF
-,TRBV19,TRBJ2-7,-,TGTGCCAGTAGTATCATGGGGAACGAGCAGTACTTC,CASSIMGNEQYF
-,TRBV20-1,TRBJ2-5,-,TGCAGTGCTAGTCAGACCCAGTACTTC,CSASQTQYF
-,TRBV2,TRBJ2-7,TRBD2,TGTGCGACGGGGGGGCAGCCCTACGAGCAGTACTTC,CATGGQPYEQYF
-,TRBV24-1,TRBJ1-1,TRBD1,TGTGCCACCAGTGACTCAAGACAGGGGAGGGACACTGAAGCTTTCTTT,CATSDSRQGRDTEAFF
-,TRBV5-1,TRBJ2-3,TRBD2,TGCGCCAGCAGCTACGGCGGGGGGTCGTACACAGATACGCAGTATTTT,CASSYGGGSYTDTQYF
-,TRBV7-2,TRBJ2-7,TRBD1,TGTGCCAGCAGCTCGGGGACAGGGAACGAGCGGTACTTC,CASSSGTGNERYF
few,TRBV10-3,TRBJ2-7,-,TGTGCCATCAGTCCCGGGAACGAGCAGTACTTC,CAISPGNEQYF
-,TRBV24-1,TRBJ1-1,TRBD1,TGTGCCACCAGTGACCGACAGGGTAACTCGGCTTTCTTT,CATSDRQGNSAFF
medium-sized,TRBV2,TRBJ1-5,-,TGTGCCAGCAGTGAAGCGGGAGATCCTAATCAGCCCCAGCATTTT,CASSEAGDPNQPQHF
-,TRBV10-3,TRBJ1-2,-,TGTGCCATCAGACCAGACCGGGGAGACTATGGCTACACCTTC,CAIRPDRGDYGYTF
once,TRBV10-1,TRBJ1-1,-,TGCGCCAGCAGGGGGGGCGGGGCTTTCTTT,CASRGGGAFF
-,TRBV19,TRBJ2-1,-,TGTGCCAGTAGTATAGACTCCTCGTGGGCTTACAATGAGCAGTTCTTC,CASSIDSSWAYNEQFF
-,TRBV20-1,TRBJ2-7,TRBD1,TGCAGTGCTAGAGACCGAATAGACAGGGGGCTATACGAGCAGTACTTC,CSARDRIDRGLYEQYF
many,TRBV7-9,TRBJ1-6,TRBD1,TGTGCCAGCAGCTTCCCGGGACAGGGGGCGAAAAATTCACCCCTCCACTTT,CASSFPGQGAKNSPLHF
many,TRBV2,TRBJ1-3,-,TGTGCCAGCAGTGAAAGTCTGGACTCTGGAAACACCATATATTTT,CASSESLDSGNTIYF
-,TRBV15,TRBJ2-3,-,TGTGCCACCAGCAGAGATCAGAGGGGTGAGGGCACAGATACGCAGTATTTT,CATSRDQRGEGTDTQYF
-,TRBV7-9,TRBJ1-1,-,TGTGCCAGCAGCTTAAGTTGGAACACTGAAGCTTTCTTT,CASSLSWNTEAFF
-,TRBV11-1,TRBJ2-3,-,TGTGCCAGCAGCTTGGGTGGGGGTTACGCAGATACGCAGTATTTT,CASSLGGGYADTQYF
few,TRBV5-1,TRBJ2-1,-,TGCGCCAGCAGCTTGGGACAGAGGAGTGAGCAGTTCTTC,CASSLGQRSEQFF
-,TRBV9,TRBJ2-2,-,TGTGCCAGCAGCTCCCACGGGGAACTGTTTTTT,CASSSHGELFF
once,TRBV10-3,TRBJ2-3,TRBD2,TGTGCCATCAGTGCGGGACTAGTTAAGGGCACAGATACGCAGTATTTT,CAISAGLVKGTDTQYF
once,TRBV15,TRBJ2-5,-,TGTGCCACCAGCAGTTTAATGAGGGGGGGCCAAGAGACCCAGTACTTC,CATSSLMRGGQETQYF
-,TRBV19,TRBJ1-2,TRBD1,TGTGCCAGTAGTATAGCGGGACAGCCATACTATGGCTACACCTTC,CASSIAGQPYYGYTF
-,TRBV19,TRBJ1-5,TRBD1,TGTGCCAGTATCGACAGGGGACATCAGCCCCAGCATTTT,CASIDRGHQPQHF
-,TRBV19,TRBJ1-6,TRBD1,TGTGCCAGCAGCGCAGGTCCCGGGACAGGGGGATCACCCCTCCACTTT,CASSAGPGTGGSPLHF
once,TRBV10-1,TRBJ1-2,-,TGCGCCAGCCCGACCTCCCCTGCTGGCTACACCTTC,CASPTSPAGYTF
few,TRBV29-1,TRBJ1-2,TRBD1,TGCAGCGTTTCGGGACAGGGTAATGGCTACACCTTC,CSVSGQGNGYTF
-,TRBV20-1,TRBJ1-1,-,TGCAGTGCTAGAGATCAGGCGAGTGAAGCTTTCTTT,CSARDQASEAFF
-,TRBV7-9,TRBJ2-7,TRBD1,TGTGCCAGCAGCTTAGGAGGACAGGGGAGATACGAGCAGTACTTC,CASSLGGQGRYEQYF
-,TRBV24-1,TRBJ2-2,-,TGTGCCACCAGTGCTATCCACTCGACTACACCTAAGGAGCTGTTTTTT,CATSAIHSTTPKELFF
-,TRBV12-3/TRBV12-4,TRBJ1-2,TRBD1,TGTGCCAGCAGTGTACAGGGGGCCTACGGAAACTATGGCTACACCTTC,CASSVQGAYGNYGYTF
-,TRBV19,TRBJ2-5,TRBD1,TGTGCCAGTAGTTCCAGCCGGGACAGACAAGAGACCCAGTACTTC,CASSSSRDRQETQYF
few,TRBV2,TRBJ2-7,TRBD1,TGTGCCAGCAGTGAGCGGACAGGCGGCTACGAGCAGTACTTC,CASSERTGGYEQYF
-,TRBV7-2,TRBJ1-4,-,TGTGCCAGCAGCTACGGACGGGAAAAACTGTTTTTT,CASSYGREKLFF
few,TRBV7-8,TRBJ2-1,TRBD2,TGTGCCAGCAGCTTAGTGGCTAGCGGGGGCAGGAGTGAGCAGTTCTTC,CASSLVASGGRSEQFF
-,TRBV24-1,TRBJ2-5,-,TGTGCCACCAGTGATCCAGGGCGAGAGACCCAGTACTTC,CATSDPGRETQYF
-,TRBV9,TRBJ1-1,-,TGTGCCAGCAGCCAAGATCAGGTTACGGACACTGAAGCTTTCTTT,CASSQDQVTDTEAFF